This T cell receptor (beta chain) was sequenced in a study of T-cell reconstitution after alpha-beta-depleted transplantation in children (dated by TCRdb to 2016 to 2018). Looking at the study overall: Using TCR repertoire profiling, the study followed T-cell immune reconstitution in a quantitative way in children after TCRalphabeta/CD19-depleted allogeneic hematopoietic cell transplantation. The full study reports these points: Apparently early alphabetaT-cell count recovery about two months after transplant reportedly relied on only several hundred rapidly expanded clones derived from non-depleted graft cells. The frequencies of hyperexpanded clones fell over the following months, and after one year, T-cell counts and TCRbeta diversity were mostly attributed to newly produced T cells. In some patients, the high TCRbeta diversity seen at day 60 was put down to recipient T cells and intrathymic progenitors that had survived conditioning.

This sample's treatment or condition label indicates: allogeneic hematopoietic cell transplantation with graft depleted of TCRalphabeta T cells and CD19 B cells. The transplant recipients were children given TCRalphabeta/CD19-depleted allogeneic hematopoietic cell grafts. Library preparation employed PCR. The sequencer was an Illumina HiSeq 2500. Molecular barcoding was employed in the preparation of TCR libraries, with unique molecular identifiers being used to normalize TCRbeta repertoire quantification. The public sequencing data were trimmed at Q25 with fastp and processed into clonotypes with MiXCR by TCRdb, which kept only in-frame beta chains. All rows with the same CDR3 protein become a single entry with the most common DNA and genes. The sample table contains over 400,000 distinct CDR3 sequences; only one count was recorded for approximately 42% of them. The ten largest clones add up to 25% to 30% of the sample.

Measured from the cysteine to the phenylalanine, the CDR3 is 14 residues long. Of all the DNA, just the CDR3 is kept, 42 bases in frame from base 1. The germline V gene yields MNHEY for CDR1 and SVGAGI for CDR2. V has 4 bases trimmed and J has 6 bases trimmed; junction bases matching no gene number 5. This clonotype has only one observation. The antigen it recognizes is unknown. No qualities accompany the bases; no much larger clone lies one base away. A lone read offers only weak evidence. Source: PBMCs, taken before TCRalphabeta/CD19-depleted stem cell transplant. The chain joins TRBV6-5 to TRBJ2-2; 7 bases in between match TRBD2. This clonotype was sampled from a girl aged 2-10 years with aplastic anemia, due to receive a stem cell transplant. The CDR3 sequence is CASSFGLVAGELFF. The nucleotide sequence reads as follows: TGTGCCAGCAGTTTCGGACTAGTGGCCGGGGAGCTGTTTTTT.